The clone carrying this T cell receptor beta chain was counted at least ten times. There were TCR beta CDR3 regions amplified from RNA transcripts. HTBI primers were the set used in a first-round RT-PCR of the TCR CDR3. Each CDR3 protein is one row after TCRdb ran MiXCR on the multiplex PCR reads. Of more than 550,000 distinct CDR3 sequences detected, about 19% appear once; the ten largest clones hold over 15%. The sample belongs to a study of T cells in Graves' hyperthyroidism and ophthalmopathy. CDR1 and CDR2 from the germline V gene are SGHRS and YFSETQ. CDR3 length equals 14 residues. The V and J ends lost 4 bases and 1 base, in that order; junction bases with no gene match: 3. Newly diagnosed patients aged 18 to 65 had hyperthyroidism of under 2 months' duration. Uncontrolled infection, other autoimmune disease, pregnancy or lactation disqualified patients from enrolment. Preceding any ophthalmopathy symptoms, the blood sample dates from first hyperthyroidism diagnosis. PBMCs were collected from a roughly 10 ml volume of fresh peripheral blood.

The material sequenced was blood. The chain couples TRBV5-1 to TRBJ2-3; 7 bases map to TRBD2. The clonotype was recovered from a woman between 45 and 65 years old with Graves' hyperthyroidism that later progressed to Graves' ophthalmopathy. CDR3 sequence (DNA): TGCGCCAGCAGCCGGGCGGGGGGCACAGATACGCAGTATTTT. Amino acid sequence: CASSRAGGTDTQYF.